Presented here are 15 T cell receptor beta chains from one specimen sequenced in a study of cytomegalovirus exposure and HLA in healthy donors (dated by TCRdb to 2016 to 2017). The library was prepared using the immunoSEQ multiplex PCR assay. For the multiplex PCR, a mixture combining 60 forward primers for TCR Vbeta segments and 13 reverse primers for TCR Jbeta segments was used. TCRdb provides this immuneACCESS table in a form limited to in-frame rearrangements. Some clones are lacking; in checked studies, under half of them reflect an unresolved V gene, and why the rest are absent is not known. The sample contains around 180,000 clones, approximately 88% of them found a single time. Of the sample, 1.2% is held by the ten largest clones. The sequencing input was PBMCs. Receptors originate from a boy aged 2 to 9 in good health and CMV-seronegative.

This clone was seen a handful of times. The J gene is TRBJ1-1, the V gene TRBV5-1; D uncertain. The CDR3 sequence is 14 residues long. CDR1 and CDR2 from the germline V gene are SGHRS and YFSETQ. V was pared by 4 bases and J by 1 base, with 11 bases between. This CDR3 is CASSGLAGNTEAFF. DNA for the CDR3: TGCGCCAGCAGCGGCTTGGCAGGGAACACTGAAGCTTTCTTT.

The chain links TRBV30 to TRBJ1-5; D uncertain. The V end was cut by 4 bases, the J end by 4 bases, with 23 bases between. This CDR3 is built from 17 residues. The germline V gene encodes CDR1 GTSNPN and CDR2 SVGIG (reference sequence). The CDR3 loop reads CAWTNPHGIGVNQPQHF. The CDR3 bases are TGTGCCTGGACCAACCCCCACGGGATTGGGGTTAATCAGCCCCAGCATTTT.

The rearrangement joins TRBV4-3 to TRBJ1-1; TRBD1 matches 9 bases. Per germline, CDR1 LGHNA and CDR2 YSLEER. V gave up 4 bases and J gave up 4 bases; unmatched junction bases: 7. CDR3 size: 15 residues. CDR3 sequence (DNA): TGCGCCAGCAGCCGCCCCGGGACAGGGAGCACTGAAGCTTTCTTT. The encoded protein is CASSRPGTGSTEAFF.

The chain couples TRBV18 to TRBJ2-2, with TRBD1 as a possible D gene (6 bases). This CDR3 comprises 16 residues. Trimming left V 3 bases short and J 0 bases short, with 11 bases between. Germline CDR1 is KGHSH and CDR2 is LQKENI. CDR3 in amino acids: CASSPTGHPNTGELFF. Here the CDR3 DNA reads TGTGCCAGCTCACCTACGGGACACCCGAACACCGGGGAGCTGTTTTTT.

V usage is TRBV27 and J usage is TRBJ1-2; perhaps TRBD1 as D (5 bases). This CDR3 has 12 amino acids. Trimming took 7 bases from V and 8 from J, leaving 14 bases between them. Germline CDR1 MNHEY, CDR2 SMNVEV (reference sequence). The CDR3 here is CASTSGGKGYTF. The DNA of the CDR3 is TGTGCCAGCACGTCGGGGGGAAAGGGCTACACCTTC.

The CDR3: CASSQGDYRGSEQFF. CDR3 bases: TGCGCCAGCAGCCAAGGGGACTATCGGGGGAGCGAGCAGTTCTTC. The chain links TRBV4-3 to TRBJ2-1, with 7 bases identical to TRBD2. From germline, CDR1 is LGHNA and CDR2 YSLEER. CDR3 size: 15 residues. The V segment lost 1 base and the J segment 10 bases; nucleotides outside the gene matches: 10.

V is TRBV9 and J is TRBJ1-1; tentative D call: TRBD1 (6 bases). The CDR3 extends over 14 amino acids. Germline lookup yields CDR1 SGDLS and CDR2 YYNGEE. V was clipped by 0 bases and J by 4 bases, with 10 bases between them. The CDR3 bases are TGTGCCAGCAGCGTAGGCACAGGGACCACTGAAGCTTTCTTT. As protein: CASSVGTGTTEAFF.

This clone was recorded once. V usage is TRBV2 and J usage is TRBJ1-2; D perhaps matches TRBD1 (6 bases). Germline CDR1 is SNHLY and CDR2 is FYNNEI. Trimming cost V 4 bases and J 2 bases, with 8 bases left between them. This CDR3 is built from 13 residues. The chain's CDR3 is CASSATGNYGYTF. The CDR3 DNA reads as TGTGCCAGCAGTGCCACAGGGAACTATGGCTACACCTTC.

This clone was observed once. This sequence joins TRBV4-3 and TRBJ1-5, with 8 bases lining up with TRBD1. The length of the CDR3 is 17 residues. V trimming: 0 bases; J trimming: 7 bases; junction bases outside the gene matches: 11. The germline V gene has CDR1 LGHNA and CDR2 YSLEER. CDR3: CASSQDRRAGGRQPQHF. The CDR3 DNA reads as TGCGCCAGCAGCCAAGATCGTCGGGCAGGGGGCAGGCAGCCCCAGCATTTT.

The table lists this clone with a few counts. The V call is TRBV25-1, the J call TRBJ1-1, with D unclear. The length of the CDR3 is 13 residues. Germline V lookup: CDR1 MGHDK, CDR2 SYGVNS. V was cut by 3 bases and J by 6 bases, with 11 bases left in between. CDR3 DNA: TGTGCCAGCAGTGATGGAGGGCGCTCTGAAGCTTTCTTT. Residues: CASSDGGRSEAFF.

The rearrangement joins TRBV11-2 to TRBJ2-1, with 7 bases that match TRBD2. The CDR3 has 15 residues. The V and J ends lost 5 bases and 7 bases, in that order; junction bases with no gene match: 11. Germline V gives CDR1 SGHAT, CDR2 FQNNGV. The CDR3 region has the DNA TGTGCCAGCAGCGGCGGACTAGTAAATTCAAATGAGCAGTTCTTC. Protein: CASSGGLVNSNEQFF.

The CDR3 DNA follows: TGTGCCAGTAGTATTGTCCTAGCGGGAACCTACGAGCAGTACTTC. Translation gives CASSIVLAGTYEQYF. This rearrangement joins TRBV19 to TRBJ2-7, with TRBD2 matching over 9 bases. The V gene end was trimmed by 3 bases and the J gene end by 2 bases; junction bases not matched to a gene: 5. CDR3 length: 15 residues. In germline, CDR1 is LNHDA, CDR2 SQIVND (reference sequence).

V and J are TRBV7-8 and TRBJ2-1; 11 nucleotides line up with TRBD2. V lost 2 bases to trimming and J lost 5 bases; unmatched junction nucleotides: 8. From germline, CDR1 is SGHVS and CDR2 FQNEAQ. The CDR3 has 17 residues. CDR3 region: CASSLLGTSGTNNEQFF. CDR3 coding DNA: TGTGCCAGCAGCTTACTGGGGACTAGCGGAACCAACAATGAGCAGTTCTTC.

V usage is TRBV7-7 and J usage is TRBJ1-1; 10 bases align to TRBD1. Germline V gene data show CDR1 as SSHAT and CDR2 as FNYEAQ (reference sequence). The CDR3 is 16 residues long. The junction had 13 bases not matched to a gene; V was cut back by 5 bases and J by 7 bases. Here the CDR3 reads CASSKPTSGDRGEAFF. The CDR3 bases are TGTGCCAGCAGCAAACCCACCTCAGGGGACAGGGGTGAAGCTTTCTTT.

This CDR3 is CASSFDRLITEAFF. The CDR3 region has the DNA TGTGCCAGCAGTTTTGACAGGCTCATCACTGAAGCTTTCTTT. V is TRBV27 and J is TRBJ1-1; D perhaps matches TRBD1 (6 bases). The CDR3 sequence is 14 residues long. The ends were cut back, 3 bases at V and 4 bases at J, with 12 bases in the middle. Germline assignment: CDR1 MNHEY and CDR2 SMNVEV (reference sequence).